What follows is one TCR beta chain and its context. Its matching antigen is unknown. Per germline, CDR1 GTSNPN and CDR2 SVGIG (reference sequence). The CDR3 loop spans 13 amino acids. V lost 2 bases, J lost 6 bases, and 12 bases lay in between. The method was immunoSEQ multiplex PCR; TCRdb's version includes in-frame clones alone and lacks a portion of them. The table includes over 110,000 clones, more than 85% detected once. These data come from a study of cytotoxic CD8 clonotypes in ibrutinib-treated CLL. Study information: Patients: roughly 11 relapsed/refractory, roughly 15 treatment-naive, fewer than 18 IGHV unmutated. Study observations and caveats: The study found public clonotypes uncommon, contracting or stable on treatment. Sampling times differed between sustained-remission and progressing patients. Baseline-level clonality went beyond age-matched healthy donors and moved in step with circulating CD8+ T-cell counts.

This chain connects TRBV30 to TRBJ2-3; possible D gene TRBD2, 6 bases. The source of this sequence is a human donor with chronic lymphocytic leukemia. Sequenced material: PBMCs, taken after 12 months of ibrutinib treatment. The CDR3 loop is CAWSMGEADTQYF. Written as DNA, the CDR3 is TGTGCCTGGAGTATGGGGGAGGCCGATACGCAGTATTTT.